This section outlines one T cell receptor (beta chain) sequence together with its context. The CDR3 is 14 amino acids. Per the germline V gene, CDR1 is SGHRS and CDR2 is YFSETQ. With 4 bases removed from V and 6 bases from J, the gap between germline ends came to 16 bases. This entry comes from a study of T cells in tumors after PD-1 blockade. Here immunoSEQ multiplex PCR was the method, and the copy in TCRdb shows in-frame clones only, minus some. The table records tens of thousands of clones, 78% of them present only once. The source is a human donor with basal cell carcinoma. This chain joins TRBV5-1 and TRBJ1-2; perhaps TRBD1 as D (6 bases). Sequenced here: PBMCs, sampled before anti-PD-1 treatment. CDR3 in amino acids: CASSRSGEVDGYTF. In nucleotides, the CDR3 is TGCGCCAGCAGCAGATCAGGGGAAGTGGATGGCTACACCTTC.